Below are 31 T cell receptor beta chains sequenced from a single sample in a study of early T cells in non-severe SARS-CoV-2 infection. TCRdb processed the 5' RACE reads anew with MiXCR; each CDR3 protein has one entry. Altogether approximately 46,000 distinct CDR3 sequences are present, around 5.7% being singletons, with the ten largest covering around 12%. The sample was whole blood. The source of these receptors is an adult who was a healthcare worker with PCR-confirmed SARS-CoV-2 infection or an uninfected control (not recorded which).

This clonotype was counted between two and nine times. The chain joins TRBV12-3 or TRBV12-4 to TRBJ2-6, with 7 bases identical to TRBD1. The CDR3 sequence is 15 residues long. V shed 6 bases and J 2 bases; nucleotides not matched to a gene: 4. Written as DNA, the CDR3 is TGTGCCAGCAGGACGACAGGGCCTGGGGCCAACGTCCTGACTTTC. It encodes CASRTTGPGANVLTF.

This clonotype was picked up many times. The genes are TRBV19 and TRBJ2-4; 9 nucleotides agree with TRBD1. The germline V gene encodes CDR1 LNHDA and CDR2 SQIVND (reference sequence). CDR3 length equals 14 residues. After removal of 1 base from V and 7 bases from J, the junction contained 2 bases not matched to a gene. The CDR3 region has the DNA TGTGCCAGTAGTATAGTTGGACAGGGGAACATTCAGTACTTC. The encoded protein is CASSIVGQGNIQYF. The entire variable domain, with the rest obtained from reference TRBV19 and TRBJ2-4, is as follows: DGGITQSPKYLFRKEGQNVTLSCEQNLNHDAMYWYRQDPGQGLRLIYYSQIVNDFQKGDIAEGYSVSREKKESFPLTVTSAQKNPTAFYLCASSIVGQGNIQYFGAGTRLSVL.

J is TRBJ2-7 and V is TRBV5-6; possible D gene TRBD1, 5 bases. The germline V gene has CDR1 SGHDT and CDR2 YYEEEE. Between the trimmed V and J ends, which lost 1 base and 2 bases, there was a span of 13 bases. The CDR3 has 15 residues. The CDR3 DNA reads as TGTGCCAGCAGCTTGAATCGGCTGGGGCCCTACGAGCAGTACTTC. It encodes CASSLNRLGPYEQYF.

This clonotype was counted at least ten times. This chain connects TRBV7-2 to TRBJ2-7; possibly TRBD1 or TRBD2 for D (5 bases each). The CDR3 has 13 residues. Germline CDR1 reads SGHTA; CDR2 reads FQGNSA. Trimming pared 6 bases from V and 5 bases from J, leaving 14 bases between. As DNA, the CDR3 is TGTGCCAGCAGTTACAGGAGGATAGACGAGCAGTACTTC. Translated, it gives CASSYRRIDEQYF.

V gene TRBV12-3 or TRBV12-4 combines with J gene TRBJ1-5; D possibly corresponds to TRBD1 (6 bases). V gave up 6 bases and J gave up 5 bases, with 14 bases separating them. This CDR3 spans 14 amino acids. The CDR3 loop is CASSLRGYYQPQHF. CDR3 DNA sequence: TGTGCCAGCAGCCTCAGGGGCTACTATCAGCCCCAGCATTTT.

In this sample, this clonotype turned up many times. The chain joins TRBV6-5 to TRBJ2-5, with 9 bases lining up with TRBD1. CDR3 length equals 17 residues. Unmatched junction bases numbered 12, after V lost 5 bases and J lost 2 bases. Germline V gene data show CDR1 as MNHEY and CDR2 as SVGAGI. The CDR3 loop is CASSLGGFGTGQETQYF. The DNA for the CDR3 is TGTGCCAGCAGTCTAGGGGGCTTCGGGACAGGGCAAGAGACCCAGTACTTC.

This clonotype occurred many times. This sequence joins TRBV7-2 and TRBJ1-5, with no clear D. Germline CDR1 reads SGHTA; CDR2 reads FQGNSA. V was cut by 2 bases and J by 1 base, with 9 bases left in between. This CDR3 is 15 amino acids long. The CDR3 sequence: CASSLYTRSNQPQHF. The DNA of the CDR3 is TGTGCCAGCAGCTTATATACCCGGAGCAATCAGCCCCAGCATTTT. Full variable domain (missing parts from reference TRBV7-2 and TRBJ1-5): GAGVSQSPSNKVTEKGKDVELRCDPISGHTALYWYRQSLGQGLEFLIYFQGNSAPDKSGLPSDRFSAERTGGSVSTLTIQRTQQEDSAVYLCASSLYTRSNQPQHFGDGTRLSIL.

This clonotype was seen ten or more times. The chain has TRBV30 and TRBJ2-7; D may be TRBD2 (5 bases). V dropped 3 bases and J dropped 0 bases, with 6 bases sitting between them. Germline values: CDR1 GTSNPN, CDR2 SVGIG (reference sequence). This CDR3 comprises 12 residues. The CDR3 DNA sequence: TGTGCCTGGAGCAGCGGCTCCTACGAGCAGTACTTC. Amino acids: CAWSSGSYEQYF.

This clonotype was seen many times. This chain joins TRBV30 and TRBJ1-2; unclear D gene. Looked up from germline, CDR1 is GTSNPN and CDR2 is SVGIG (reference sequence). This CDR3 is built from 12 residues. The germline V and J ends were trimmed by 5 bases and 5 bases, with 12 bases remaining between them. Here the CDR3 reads CAWGFTSYGYTF. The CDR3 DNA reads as TGTGCCTGGGGCTTCACATCATATGGCTACACCTTC.

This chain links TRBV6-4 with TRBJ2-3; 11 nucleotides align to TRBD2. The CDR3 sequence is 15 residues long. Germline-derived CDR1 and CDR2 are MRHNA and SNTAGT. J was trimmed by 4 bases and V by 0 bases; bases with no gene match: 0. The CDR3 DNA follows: TGTGCCAGCAGTGACTCTAGCGGGGGGGCAGATACGCAGTATTTT. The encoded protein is CASSDSSGGADTQYF.

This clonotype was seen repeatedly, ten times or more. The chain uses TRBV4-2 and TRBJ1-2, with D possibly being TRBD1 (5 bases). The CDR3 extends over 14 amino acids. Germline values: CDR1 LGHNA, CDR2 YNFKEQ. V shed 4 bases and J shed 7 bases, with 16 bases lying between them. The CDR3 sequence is CASSPAGTTSGYTF. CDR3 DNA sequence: TGTGCCAGCAGCCCAGCCGGGACCACCAGTGGCTACACCTTC.

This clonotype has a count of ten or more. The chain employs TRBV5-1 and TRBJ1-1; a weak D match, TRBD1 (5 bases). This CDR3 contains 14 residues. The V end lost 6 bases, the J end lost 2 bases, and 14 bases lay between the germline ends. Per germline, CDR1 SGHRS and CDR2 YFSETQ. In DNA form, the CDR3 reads TGCGCCAGCACCTGGGGGGGTGGCAACACTGAAGCTTTCTTT. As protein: CASTWGGGNTEAFF.

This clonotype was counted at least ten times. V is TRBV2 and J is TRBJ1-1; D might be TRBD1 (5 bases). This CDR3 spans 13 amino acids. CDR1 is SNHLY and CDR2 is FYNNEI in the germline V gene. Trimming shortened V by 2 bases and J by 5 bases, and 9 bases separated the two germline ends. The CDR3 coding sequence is TGTGCCAGCAGTGAACGGGGCCAGACTGAAGCTTTCTTT. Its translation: CASSERGQTEAFF.

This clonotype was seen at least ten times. Here the CDR3 reads CASSSRGTLYNSPLHF. Written as DNA, the CDR3 is TGTGCCAGCAGTTCGCGGGGGACGTTGTATAATTCACCCCTCCACTTT. The chain uses TRBV6-5 and TRBJ1-6; D may be TRBD1 (5 bases). Germline V CDR1 and CDR2: MNHEY, SVGAGI. The CDR3 loop spans 16 amino acids. V was pared by 4 bases and J by 4 bases, with 14 bases between.

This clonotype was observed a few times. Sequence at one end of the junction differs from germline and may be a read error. The CDR3 here is CASRGTGASPGPF. CDR3 DNA: TGTGCCAGCAGGGGGACAGGAGCATCTCCCGGGCCCTTC. This rearrangement joins TRBV6-1 to TRBJ2-4; 8 bases are a match to TRBD1. Germline loops: CDR1 MNHNS, CDR2 SASEGT. This CDR3 comprises 13 residues.

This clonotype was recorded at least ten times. CDR3 loop: CASSPRTGAREQYF. The CDR3 DNA reads as TGTGCCAGCAGTCCCAGGACAGGGGCGAGAGAGCAGTACTTC. The chain couples TRBV6-5 to TRBJ2-7, with TRBD1 matching 9 bases. The germline V gene encodes CDR1 MNHEY and CDR2 SVGAGI. With 5 bases clipped from V and 7 bases from J, the junction kept 9 bases outside the gene matches. The CDR3 has 14 residues.

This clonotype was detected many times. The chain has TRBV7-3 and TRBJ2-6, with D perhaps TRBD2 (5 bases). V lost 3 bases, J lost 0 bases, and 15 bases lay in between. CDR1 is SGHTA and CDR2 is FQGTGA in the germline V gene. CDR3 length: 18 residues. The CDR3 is CASSFHLGDYSGANVLTF. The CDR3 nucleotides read TGTGCCAGCAGCTTCCACCTCGGCGACTACTCTGGGGCCAACGTCCTGACTTTC.

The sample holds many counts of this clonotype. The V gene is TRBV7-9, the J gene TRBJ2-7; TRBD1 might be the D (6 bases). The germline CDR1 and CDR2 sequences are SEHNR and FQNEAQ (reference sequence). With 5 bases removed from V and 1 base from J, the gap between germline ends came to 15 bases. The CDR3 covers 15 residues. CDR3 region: CASSPRQGSSYEQYF. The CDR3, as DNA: TGTGCCAGCAGCCCCCGCCAGGGGTCATCCTACGAGCAGTACTTC.

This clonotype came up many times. This chain's CDR3 is CASSQEGRPLGEKLFF. CDR3 sequence (DNA): TGTGCCAGCAGCCAAGAAGGACGTCCGCTCGGCGAAAAACTGTTTTTT. The chain recombines TRBV14 with TRBJ1-4; D not certain. Germline V gene data show CDR1 as SGHDN and CDR2 as FVKESK. The germline V and J ends were trimmed by 0 bases and 8 bases, with 16 bases remaining between them. The CDR3 consists of 16 residues.

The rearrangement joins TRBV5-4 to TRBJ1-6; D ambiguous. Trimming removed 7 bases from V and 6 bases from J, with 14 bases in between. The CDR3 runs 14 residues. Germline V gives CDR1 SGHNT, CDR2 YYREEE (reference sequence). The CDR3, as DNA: TGTGCCAGCCGAACGGGCAACCTTAATTCACCCCTCCACTTT. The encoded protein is CASRTGNLNSPLHF.

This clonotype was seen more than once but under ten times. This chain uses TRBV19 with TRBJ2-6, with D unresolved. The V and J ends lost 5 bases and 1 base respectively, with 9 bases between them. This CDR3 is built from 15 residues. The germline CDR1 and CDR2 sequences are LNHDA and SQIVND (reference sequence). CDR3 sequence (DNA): TGTGCCAGTAGTCCCTCGTTTTCTGGGGCCAACGTCCTGACTTTC. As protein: CASSPSFSGANVLTF. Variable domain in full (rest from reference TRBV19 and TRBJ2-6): DGGITQSPKYLFRKEGQNVTLSCEQNLNHDAMYWYRQDPGQGLRLIYYSQIVNDFQKGDIAEGYSVSREKKESFPLTVTSAQKNPTAFYLCASSPSFSGANVLTFGAGSRLTVL.

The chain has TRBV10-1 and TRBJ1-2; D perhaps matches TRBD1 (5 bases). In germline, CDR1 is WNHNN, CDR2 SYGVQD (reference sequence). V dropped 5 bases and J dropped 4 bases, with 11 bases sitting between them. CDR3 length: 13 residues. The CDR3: CASSRGAAYGYTF. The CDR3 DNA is TGCGCCAGCAGTCGCGGGGCAGCCTATGGCTACACCTTC.

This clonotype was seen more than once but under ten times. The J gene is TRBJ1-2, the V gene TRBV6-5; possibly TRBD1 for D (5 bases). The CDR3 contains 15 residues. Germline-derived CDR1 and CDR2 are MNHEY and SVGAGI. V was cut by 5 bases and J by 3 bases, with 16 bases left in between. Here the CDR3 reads CASSPPTDGDYGYTF. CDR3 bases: TGTGCCAGCAGTCCCCCGACAGATGGCGACTATGGCTACACCTTC.

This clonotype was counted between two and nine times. In DNA form, the CDR3 reads TGTGCCAGCAGACCCGTAGCTAGCACAGATACGCAGTATTTT. Translation gives CASRPVASTDTQYF. The gene calls are TRBV12-3 or TRBV12-4 and TRBJ2-3, with D unresolved. V was pared by 6 bases and J by 0 bases, with 10 bases between. CDR3 length equals 14 residues.

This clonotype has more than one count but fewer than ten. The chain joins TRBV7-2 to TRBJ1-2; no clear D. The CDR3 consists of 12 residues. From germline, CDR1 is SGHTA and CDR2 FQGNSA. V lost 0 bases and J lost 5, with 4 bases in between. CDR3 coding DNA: TGTGCCAGCAGCTTAGCCCCTTATGGCTACACCTTC. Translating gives CASSLAPYGYTF.

This chain's CDR3 is CASSSRGSQDTQYF. The DNA of the CDR3 is TGTGCCAGCAGTTCCCGAGGATCTCAGGATACGCAGTATTTT. The chain is built from TRBV27 and TRBJ2-3; D gene ambiguous. This CDR3 contains 14 residues. Between the trimmed V and J ends, which lost 4 bases and 6 bases, there was a span of 14 bases. The V gene's germline CDR1 is MNHEY and CDR2 SMNVEV (reference sequence).

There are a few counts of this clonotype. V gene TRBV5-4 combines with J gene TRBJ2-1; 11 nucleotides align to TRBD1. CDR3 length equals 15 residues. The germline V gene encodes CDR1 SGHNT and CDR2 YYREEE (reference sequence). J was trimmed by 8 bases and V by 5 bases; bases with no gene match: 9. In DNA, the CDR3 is TGTGCCAGCAGTCCCGGGACAGGGGGTGTAGATGAGCAGTTCTTC. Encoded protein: CASSPGTGGVDEQFF.

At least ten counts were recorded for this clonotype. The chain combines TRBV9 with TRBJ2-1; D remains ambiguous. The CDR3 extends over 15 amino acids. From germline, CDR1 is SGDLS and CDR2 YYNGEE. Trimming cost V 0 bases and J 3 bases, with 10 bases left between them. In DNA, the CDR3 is TGTGCCAGCAGCGTAGTAGAGGATTACTACAATGAGCAGTTCTTC. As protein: CASSVVEDYYNEQFF.

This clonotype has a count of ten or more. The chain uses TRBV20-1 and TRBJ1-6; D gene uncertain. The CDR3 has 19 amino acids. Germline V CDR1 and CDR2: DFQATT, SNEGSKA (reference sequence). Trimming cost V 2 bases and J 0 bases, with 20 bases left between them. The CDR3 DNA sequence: TGCAGTGCTAGACCTTACGGCGGAAAAAAGAGCTCCTATAATTCACCCCTCCACTTT. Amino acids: CSARPYGGKKSSYNSPLHF.

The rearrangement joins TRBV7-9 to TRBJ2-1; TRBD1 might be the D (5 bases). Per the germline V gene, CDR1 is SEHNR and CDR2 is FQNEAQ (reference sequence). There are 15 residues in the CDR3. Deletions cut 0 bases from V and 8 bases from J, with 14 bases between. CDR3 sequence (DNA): TGTGCCAGCAGCTTAGCGCTAGGGGTGTTCGATGAGCAGTTCTTC. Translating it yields CASSLALGVFDEQFF.

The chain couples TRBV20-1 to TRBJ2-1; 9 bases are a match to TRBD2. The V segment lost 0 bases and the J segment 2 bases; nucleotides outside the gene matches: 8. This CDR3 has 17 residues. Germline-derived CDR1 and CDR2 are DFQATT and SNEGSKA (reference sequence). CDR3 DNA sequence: TGCAGTGCTAGAGATCCAGCGGGGGGCCCGACCTACAATGAGCAGTTCTTC. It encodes CSARDPAGGPTYNEQFF.